This TCR beta chain was recovered during a study of T cell responses to AZD1222 COVID-19 vaccine. Study-level findings and limits: None of the repertoires were sampled until the peak T cell response had passed. Nearly half of unique spike-specific TCRs reportedly avoided B.1.351 and B.1.1.7 mutated regions. Baseline serology detected seropositivity in only 6 or 7 AZD1222 recipients. The donors showed a predominance of white British ancestry and of females, with possible underestimation of clonal diversity.

Method: immunoSEQ multiplex PCR; TCRdb's copy keeps in-frame clones and lacks some. Of roughly 110,000 clones listed, around nine tenths are singletons. Turning to this clone: Its antigen is unknown.

The V gene lost 3 bases and the J gene lost 5 bases, with 10 bases spanning the gap. The CDR3 is made up of 13 amino acids. From germline, CDR1 is WSHSY and CDR2 SAAADI. The sequence was collected from an adult who received the AZD1222 COVID-19 vaccine. The chain recombines TRBV10-2 with TRBJ1-1, with D perhaps matching TRBD1 (5 bases). The material was peripheral blood, obtained 28 days after the second AZD1222 dose. CDR3: CASSDRERTEAFF. The CDR3, as DNA: TGCGCCAGCAGTGACAGGGAGAGGACTGAAGCTTTCTTT.